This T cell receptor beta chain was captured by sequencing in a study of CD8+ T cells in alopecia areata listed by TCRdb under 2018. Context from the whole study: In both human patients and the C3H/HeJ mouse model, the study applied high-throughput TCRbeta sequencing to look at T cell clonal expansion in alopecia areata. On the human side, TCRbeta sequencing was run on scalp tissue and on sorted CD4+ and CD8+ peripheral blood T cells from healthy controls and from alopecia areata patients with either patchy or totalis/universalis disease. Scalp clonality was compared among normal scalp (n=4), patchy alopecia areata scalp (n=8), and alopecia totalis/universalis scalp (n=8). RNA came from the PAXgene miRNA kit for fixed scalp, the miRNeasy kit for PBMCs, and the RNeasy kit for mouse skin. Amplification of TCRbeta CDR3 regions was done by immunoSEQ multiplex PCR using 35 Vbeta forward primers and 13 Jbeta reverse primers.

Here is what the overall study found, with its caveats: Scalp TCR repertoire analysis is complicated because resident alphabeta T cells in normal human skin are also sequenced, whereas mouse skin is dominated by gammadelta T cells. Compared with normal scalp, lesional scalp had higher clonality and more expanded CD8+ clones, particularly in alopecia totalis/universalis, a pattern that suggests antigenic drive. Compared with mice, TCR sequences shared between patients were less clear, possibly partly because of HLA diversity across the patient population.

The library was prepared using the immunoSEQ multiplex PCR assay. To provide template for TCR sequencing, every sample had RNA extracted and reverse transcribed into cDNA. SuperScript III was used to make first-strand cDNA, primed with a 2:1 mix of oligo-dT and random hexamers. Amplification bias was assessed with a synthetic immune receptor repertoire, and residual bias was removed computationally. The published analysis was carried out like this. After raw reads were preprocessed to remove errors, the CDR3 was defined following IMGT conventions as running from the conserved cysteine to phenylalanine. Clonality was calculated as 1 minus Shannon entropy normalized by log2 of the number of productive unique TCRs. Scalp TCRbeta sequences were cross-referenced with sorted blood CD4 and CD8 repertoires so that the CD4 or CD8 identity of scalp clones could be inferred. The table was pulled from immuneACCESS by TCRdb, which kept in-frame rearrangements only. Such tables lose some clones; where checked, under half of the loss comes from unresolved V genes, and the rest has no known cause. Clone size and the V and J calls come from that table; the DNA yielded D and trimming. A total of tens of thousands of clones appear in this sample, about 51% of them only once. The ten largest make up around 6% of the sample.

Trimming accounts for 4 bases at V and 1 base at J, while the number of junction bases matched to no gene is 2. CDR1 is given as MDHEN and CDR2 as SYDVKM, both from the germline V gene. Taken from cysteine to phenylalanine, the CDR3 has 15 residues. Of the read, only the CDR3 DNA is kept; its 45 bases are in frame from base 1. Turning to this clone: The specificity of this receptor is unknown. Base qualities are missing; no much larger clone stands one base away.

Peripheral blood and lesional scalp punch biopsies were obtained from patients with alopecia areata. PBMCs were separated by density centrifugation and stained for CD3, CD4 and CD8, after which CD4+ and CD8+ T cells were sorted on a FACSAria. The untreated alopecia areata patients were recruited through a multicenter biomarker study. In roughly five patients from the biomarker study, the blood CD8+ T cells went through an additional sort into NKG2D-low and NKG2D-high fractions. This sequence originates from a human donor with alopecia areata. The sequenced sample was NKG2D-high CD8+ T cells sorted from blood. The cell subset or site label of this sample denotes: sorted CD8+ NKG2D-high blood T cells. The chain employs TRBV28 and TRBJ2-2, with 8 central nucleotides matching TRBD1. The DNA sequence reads TGTGCCAGCAGTTCAGGACAGGGGAACACCGGGGAGCTGTTTTTT. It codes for CASSSGQGNTGELFF.